The source of this TCR beta chain is a study of a mutant IDH1 vaccine in newly diagnosed glioma. After removal of 3 bases from V and 1 base from J, the junction contained 2 bases not matched to a gene. This CDR3 spans 15 amino acids. Per the germline V gene, CDR1 is LGHNT and CDR2 is FRNRAP. Concerning this clone: What it binds is unknown.

Noted time point: week 11, during vaccination. Each dose delivered 300 ug of mutant IDH1 20-mer peptide subcutaneously with imiquimod. The repertoire was sequenced with immunoSEQ multiplex PCR; TCRdb's copy has only in-frame clones and lacks some. Of over 95,000 clones listed, around 90% are singletons. V is TRBV12-5 and J is TRBJ1-5; 8 nucleotides match TRBD1. The receptor comes from a woman aged 45 to 65 with glioma. The input for sequencing was PBMCs, taken from a glioma patient whose treatment included an IDH1 peptide vaccine. The CDR3: CASGFGQGSNQPQHF. The CDR3 nucleotides are TGTGCTAGTGGTTTCGGACAGGGAAGCAATCAGCCCCAGCATTTT.